This passage covers 8 T cell receptor beta chains from one sample sequenced in a study of T cell repertoires in cytomegalovirus infection. Their cognate antigens are unknown. TCRdb re-called the reads through MiXCR, storing one row per CDR3 protein. The table has some 560,000 distinct CDR3 sequences, about 39% seen once; the top ten hold 48%. The sequencing here drew on cultured PBMCs, taken from culture after CMV antigen stimulation. The receptors originated from a human donor in good health (CMV status not recorded). Some clones in this sample may be carry-over from other donors' samples.

CDR3: CASSLEADQPQHF. For the CDR3, the DNA is TGTGCCAGCAGTTTAGAGGCTGATCAGCCCCAGCATTTT. The rearrangement joins TRBV12-3 or TRBV12-4 to TRBJ1-5; D gene unclear. The V end was cut by 1 base, the J end by 5 bases, with 6 bases between. CDR3 size: 13 residues.

The chain has TRBV6-2 or TRBV6-3 and TRBJ2-2; D remains ambiguous. The CDR3 length is 15 residues. V was pared by 5 bases and J by 0 bases, with 10 bases between. Germline assignment: CDR1 MNHEY and CDR2 SVGEGT. In DNA form, the CDR3 reads TGTGCCAGCAGTATACAGAGAGCGAACACCGGGGAGCTGTTTTTT. Protein: CASSIQRANTGELFF.

This clonotype appeared many times. The chain combines TRBV7-9 with TRBJ2-1, with D possibly being TRBD1 or TRBD2 (6 bases each). Trimming cost V 5 bases and J 6 bases, with 20 bases left between them. CDR3 length equals 16 residues. Germline V gene data show CDR1 as SEHNR and CDR2 as FQNEAQ (reference sequence). The CDR3 coding sequence is TGTGCCAGCAGCCCCCGGGGGCAGGGGTTACGCAATGAGCAGTTCTTC. This encodes CASSPRGQGLRNEQFF.

The genes are TRBV7-2 and TRBJ2-1; TRBD2 might be the D (5 bases). V was trimmed by 5 bases and J by 4 bases, leaving 12 bases between them. Looked up from germline, CDR1 is SGHTA and CDR2 is FQGNSA. The CDR3 runs to 14 residues. The CDR3 sequence is CASSPMGVYNEQFF. The CDR3 DNA sequence: TGTGCCAGCAGCCCGATGGGAGTTTACAATGAGCAGTTCTTC.

The CDR3 bases are TGCAGTGCTAGAGCCCGGGGGAGGGCCCCCCGCACAGATACGCAGTATTTT. Translating it yields CSARARGRAPRTDTQYF. The chain recombines TRBV20-1 with TRBJ2-3; TRBD2 matches 7 bases. Germline loops: CDR1 DFQATT, CDR2 SNEGSKA (reference sequence). This CDR3 has 17 amino acids. V shed 1 base, J shed 1 base, and the junction held 11 bases outside the gene matches.

This clonotype was counted ten times or more. The genes are TRBV7-2 and TRBJ1-1, with D perhaps matching TRBD1 (5 bases). Trimming shortened V by 0 bases and J by 3 bases, and 8 bases separated the two germline ends. The CDR3 runs 14 residues. Per germline, CDR1 SGHTA and CDR2 FQGNSA. CDR3 sequence reads: CASSLAGADTEAFF. As DNA, the CDR3 is TGTGCCAGCAGCTTAGCAGGGGCGGACACTGAAGCTTTCTTT.

This clonotype came up a few times. V is TRBV6-1 and J is TRBJ1-5, with 7 bases aligning to TRBD1. V was clipped by 3 bases and J by 3 bases; unmatched bases: 5. The CDR3 length is 15 residues. Germline V gene lookup returns CDR1 MNHNS and CDR2 SASEGT. The CDR3 bases are TGTGCCAGCAGTGACCAGGGGGACGACAATCAGCCCCAGCATTTT. Protein product: CASSDQGDDNQPQHF.

The chain employs TRBV5-1 and TRBJ1-1; D is unclear. Between the trimmed V and J ends, which lost 0 bases and 0 bases, there was a span of 9 bases. The CDR3 length is 15 residues. Per germline, CDR1 SGHRS and CDR2 YFSETQ. CDR3 protein: CASSLVSGLNTEAFF. CDR3 coding DNA: TGCGCCAGCAGCTTGGTTTCAGGTCTGAACACTGAAGCTTTCTTT.